Listed here are 27 T cell receptor beta chains from one sample, sequenced in a study of siplizumab effects on memory and regulatory T cells. TCRdb's copy holds only in-frame clones and misses some; the assay was immunoSEQ multiplex PCR. The profile covers 99,000 or so clones, with around 94% appearing a single time and approximately 1.2% taken by the ten largest. Sequencing was done on a sample of non-Treg CD4+ T cells sorted from blood. These receptors all come from a human donor in good health.

The genes are TRBV28 and TRBJ2-7, with 7 bases aligning to TRBD1. After removal of 6 bases from V and 5 bases from J, the junction contained 4 bases not matched to a gene. Germline V gives CDR1 MDHEN, CDR2 SYDVKM. This CDR3 contains 12 residues. The CDR3 DNA reads TGTGCCAGCAGGACAGGGATCCACGAGCAGTACTTC. Its translation: CASRTGIHEQYF.

The gene calls are TRBV7-3 and TRBJ2-5; 14 positions agree with TRBD2. CDR3 length: 18 residues. Germline trimming cut 2 bases from V and 3 bases from J; bases unmatched to any gene: 8. Germline assignment: CDR1 SGHTA and CDR2 FQGTGA. The DNA of the CDR3 is TGTGCCAGCAGCTTATCCGGGACTAGCGGGAGAGGGGAAGAGACCCAGTACTTC. This translates into CASSLSGTSGRGEETQYF.

The chain links TRBV7-2 to TRBJ1-3, with no clear D. The CDR3 totals 17 residues. CDR1 is SGHTA, CDR2 FQGNSA, per germline. Deletions cut 5 bases from V and 0 bases from J, with 17 bases between. The CDR3: CASSLLSRAVSGNTIYF. The DNA for the CDR3 is TGTGCCAGCAGCCTCCTCTCGCGGGCGGTCTCTGGAAACACCATATATTTT.

The chain uses TRBV5-4 and TRBJ2-7; D not certain. This CDR3 has 13 residues. Germline V gene sequence: CDR1 SGHNT, CDR2 YYREEE (reference sequence). Trimming removed 4 bases from V and 6 bases from J, with 14 bases in between. Here the CDR3 reads CASSPLGQVEQYF. CDR3 DNA sequence: TGTGCCAGCAGCCCGTTAGGGCAGGTCGAGCAGTACTTC.

The chain links TRBV30 to TRBJ2-2, with D unresolved. Germline values: CDR1 GTSNPN, CDR2 SVGIG (reference sequence). The CDR3 is made up of 12 amino acids. Trimming stripped 3 bases from V and 2 bases from J, with 4 bases between. CDR3 protein: CAWRRNTGELFF. The CDR3 nucleotides read TGTGCCTGGAGACGTAACACCGGGGAGCTGTTTTTT.

The gene calls are TRBV11-2 and TRBJ2-7; D is unclear. Trimming removed 5 bases from V and 4 bases from J, with 15 bases in between. This CDR3 is 14 amino acids long. Germline V CDR1 and CDR2: SGHAT, FQNNGV. CDR3 sequence reads: CASSKSKGRYEQYF. CDR3 sequence (DNA): TGTGCCAGCAGCAAATCGAAAGGAAGGTACGAGCAGTACTTC. The entire variable domain, with the rest obtained from reference TRBV11-2 and TRBJ2-7, is as follows: EAGVAQSPRYKIIEKRQSVAFWCNPISGHATLYWYQQILGQGPKLLIQFQNNGVVDDSQLPKDRFSAERLKGVDSTLKIQPAKLEDSAVYLCASSKSKGRYEQYFGPGTRLTVT.

The V gene is TRBV2, the J gene TRBJ1-4; 11 bases are a match to TRBD1. V shed 10 bases and J 6 bases; nucleotides not matched to a gene: 10. Germline CDR1 is SNHLY and CDR2 is FYNNEI. The CDR3 sequence is 15 residues long. The CDR3: CATRTGGLTDEKLFF. CDR3 DNA sequence: TGTGCCACAAGGACAGGGGGCTTGACAGATGAAAAACTGTTTTTT.

The chain joins TRBV5-1 to TRBJ1-1; no firm D call. Germline V lookup: CDR1 SGHRS, CDR2 YFSETQ. The length of the CDR3 is 13 residues. V lost 9 bases and J lost 0, with 12 bases in between. In DNA form, the CDR3 reads TGCGCCACGCGCGAACACATGAACACTGAAGCTTTCTTT. Its translation is CATREHMNTEAFF.

J is TRBJ2-5 and V is TRBV15; D is undetermined. The germline CDR1 and CDR2 sequences are LNHNV and YYDKDF (reference sequence). Deletions cut 4 bases from V and 3 bases from J, with 3 bases between. CDR3 length: 11 residues. CDR3 sequence reads: CATSIKETQYF. The CDR3 bases are TGTGCCACCAGCATTAAAGAGACCCAGTACTTC. The full variable domain, its missing parts supplied by reference TRBV15 and TRBJ2-5, is DAMVIQNPRYQVTQFGKPVTLSCSQTLNHNVMYWYQQKSSQAPKLLFHYYDKDFNNEADTPDNFQSRRPNTSFCFLDIRSPGLGDTAMYLCATSIKETQYFGPGTRLLVL.

This clone was seen a single time. The chain is built from TRBV29-1 and TRBJ2-3; the D gene is possibly TRBD2 (6 bases). CDR1 is SQVTM, CDR2 ANQGSEA, per germline. This CDR3 region has 14 residues. The germline V and J ends were trimmed by 2 bases and 5 bases, with 14 bases remaining between them. CDR3 DNA: TGCAGCGTTGAACCCGGGAGCCTGGGAGATACGCAGTATTTT. This encodes CSVEPGSLGDTQYF.

The rearrangement links TRBV19 to TRBJ2-3, with D possibly being TRBD1 (5 bases). V lost 8 bases, J lost 1 base, and 13 bases lay in between. The CDR3 spans 14 residues. Germline CDR1 LNHDA, CDR2 SQIVND (reference sequence). The CDR3 DNA is TGTGCCAGTGTTCCCCAGGGCGGCACAGATACGCAGTATTTT. Translated: CASVPQGGTDTQYF.

The chain joins TRBV28 to TRBJ1-3, with a weak D call TRBD1 (5 bases). Germline loops: CDR1 MDHEN, CDR2 SYDVKM. Trimming took 3 bases from V and 0 from J, leaving 9 bases between them. The CDR3 runs to 15 residues. The CDR3 loop reads CASSFGHRSGNTIYF. DNA for the CDR3: TGTGCCAGCAGTTTTGGACACCGCTCTGGAAACACCATATATTTT.

This rearrangement joins TRBV9 to TRBJ2-2, with a weak D call TRBD2 (6 bases). The germline CDR1 and CDR2 sequences are SGDLS and YYNGEE. The CDR3 loop spans 15 amino acids. Trimming stripped 7 bases from V and 0 bases from J, with 13 bases between. DNA of the CDR3: TGTGCCAGCCATGCGGGACCTCCGAACACCGGGGAGCTGTTTTTT. Translated: CASHAGPPNTGELFF.

J is TRBJ2-7 and V is TRBV5-1, with D hard to call. The V end lost 0 bases, the J end lost 6 bases, and 13 bases lay between the germline ends. The germline CDR1 and CDR2 sequences are SGHRS and YFSETQ. The CDR3 runs 14 residues. CDR3 in amino acids: CASSLGALSGEQYF. Written as DNA, the CDR3 is TGCGCCAGCAGCTTGGGGGCCCTTTCGGGCGAGCAGTACTTC.

The chain links TRBV6-5 to TRBJ1-1; D call uncertain. V lost 6 bases and J 3 bases, leaving 11 bases between the germline ends. Germline CDR1 is MNHEY and CDR2 is SVGAGI. The CDR3 is made up of 13 amino acids. The CDR3 sequence is CASSTEPDTEAFF. The DNA for the CDR3 is TGTGCCAGCAGCACAGAACCGGACACTGAAGCTTTCTTT.

This chain links TRBV7-2 with TRBJ2-1; 9 bases map to TRBD2. There are 17 residues in the CDR3. The ends lost 5 bases at V and 0 bases at J; junction bases unmatched: 8. CDR1 and CDR2 (germline): SGHTA, FQGNSA. CDR3: CASSPRSSGSSYNEQFF. CDR3 nucleotides: TGTGCCAGCAGCCCGCGGAGTAGCGGGAGCTCCTACAATGAGCAGTTCTTC.

The chain couples TRBV9 to TRBJ2-1; 11 bases match TRBD2. The CDR3 extends over 18 amino acids. CDR1 SGDLS and CDR2 YYNGEE come from the germline V gene. The junction had 6 bases not matched to a gene; V was cut back by 1 base and J by 0 bases. Here the CDR3 DNA reads TGTGCCAGCAGCGTACGGACTAGCGGGCCCAGCTCCTACAATGAGCAGTTCTTC. Translated: CASSVRTSGPSSYNEQFF.

The rearrangement uses TRBV7-8 and TRBJ2-5, with D possibly called TRBD1 or TRBD2 (5 bases each). CDR3 length: 15 residues. Germline CDR1 SGHVS, CDR2 FQNEAQ. The ends were cut back, 0 bases at V and 2 bases at J, with 10 bases in the middle. This CDR3 is CASSLAGTGQETQYF. The DNA for the CDR3 is TGTGCCAGCAGCTTAGCGGGGACCGGGCAAGAGACCCAGTACTTC.

A single count supports this clone. V gene TRBV30 combines with J gene TRBJ2-7; D remains unclear. CDR1 GTSNPN and CDR2 SVGIG come from the germline V gene (reference sequence). V lost 0 bases and J lost 4, with 7 bases in between. The CDR3 has 12 residues. Written as DNA, the CDR3 is TGTGCCTGGAGTGTACTTGTTTACGAGCAGTACTTC. Its protein is CAWSVLVYEQYF.

This chain connects TRBV6-4 to TRBJ2-2; D call uncertain. CDR1 and CDR2 (germline): MRHNA, SNTAGT. The CDR3 has 13 residues. Trimming took 3 bases from V and 9 from J, leaving 11 bases between them. The CDR3 region is CASSELICWELFF. The CDR3 bases are TGTGCCAGCAGTGAATTAATCTGCTGGGAGCTGTTTTTT.

This clone was recorded once. CDR3 amino acids: CASRVPGNQPQHF. As DNA, the CDR3 is TGTGCCAGCAGGGTCCCAGGTAATCAGCCCCAGCATTTT. The rearrangement uses TRBV6-6 and TRBJ1-5; unclear D gene. Germline lookup yields CDR1 MNHNY and CDR2 SVGAGI (reference sequence). There are 13 residues in the CDR3. V shed 6 bases and J shed 4 bases, with 10 bases lying between them.

The chain uses TRBV5-4 and TRBJ2-5, with 7 bases fitting TRBD2. This CDR3 is built from 15 residues. Germline trimming cut 7 bases from V and 3 bases from J; bases unmatched to any gene: 12. The germline V gene has CDR1 SGHNT and CDR2 YYREEE (reference sequence). The CDR3 DNA reads TGTGCCAGCGGCGGCGGACTAGTCTTAAAAGAGACCCAGTACTTC. This encodes CASGGGLVLKETQYF.

The chain joins TRBV28 to TRBJ1-4; 12 bases line up with TRBD1. V lost 6 bases to trimming and J lost 10 bases; unmatched junction nucleotides: 18. Germline V lookup: CDR1 MDHEN, CDR2 SYDVKM. CDR3 length: 18 amino acids. CDR3 sequence (DNA): TGTGCCAGCAGCTCCCCCCTGGGACAGGGGGCCCCGTTGGGAAAACTGTTTTTT. Amino acid sequence: CASSSPLGQGAPLGKLFF. The variable domain in full, completed from reference TRBV28 and TRBJ1-4, reads DVKVTQSSRYLVKRTGEKVFLECVQDMDHENMFWYRQDPGLGLRLIYFSYDVKMKEKGDIPEGYSVSREKKERFSLILESASTNQTSMYLCASSSPLGQGAPLGKLFFGSGTQLSVL.

This sequence joins TRBV18 and TRBJ2-7; perhaps TRBD1 as D (6 bases). This CDR3 is built from 16 residues. The V gene lost 4 bases and the J gene lost 2 bases, with 18 bases spanning the gap. The V gene's germline CDR1 is KGHSH and CDR2 LQKENI. The DNA for the CDR3 is TGTGCCAGCTCACGTACCCAGGGGAAAAGTCCCTACGAGCAGTACTTC. This encodes CASSRTQGKSPYEQYF.

This sequence joins TRBV6-5 and TRBJ1-1; maybe TRBD1 (6 bases). V gave up 4 bases and J gave up 11 bases, with 23 bases separating them. There are 15 residues in the CDR3. Germline V lookup: CDR1 MNHEY, CDR2 SVGAGI. The CDR3 is CASSSPGGAPNLAFF. CDR3 DNA: TGTGCCAGCAGTTCCCCGGGGGGGGCGCCGAATCTGGCTTTCTTT.

The rearrangement links TRBV5-4 to TRBJ2-4; D is possibly TRBD1 (5 bases). The germline V gene has CDR1 SGHNT and CDR2 YYREEE (reference sequence). The V end lost 0 bases, the J end lost 8 bases, and 24 bases lay between the germline ends. CDR3 length equals 18 residues. Here the CDR3 reads CASSLAGFLPPSRDIQYF. CDR3 coding DNA: TGTGCCAGCAGCTTGGCAGGGTTTCTACCCCCATCTAGGGACATTCAGTACTTC. Looking up the rest from reference TRBV5-4 and TRBJ2-4 gives the full variable domain: ETGVTQSPTHLIKTRGQQVTLRCSSQSGHNTVSWYQQALGQGPQFIFQYYREEENGRGNFPPRFSGLQFPNYSSELNVNALELDDSALYLCASSLAGFLPPSRDIQYFGAGTRLSVL.

The genes are TRBV2 and TRBJ2-3; 7 nucleotides line up with TRBD1. This CDR3 has 15 residues. Per germline, CDR1 SNHLY and CDR2 FYNNEI. V trimming: 1 base; J trimming: 2 bases; junction bases outside the gene matches: 3. The CDR3 sequence: CASSEEQGPTDTQYF. The CDR3 region has the DNA TGTGCCAGCAGTGAAGAACAGGGGCCCACAGATACGCAGTATTTT.